This TCR beta chain was recovered during a study of blood T cell repertoires in COVID-19. Study-wide background: Both acute and convalescent COVID-19 samples were obtained from the United States, Italy and Spain. Sample material is recorded as cDNA or gDNA derived from T cells, B-cell-depleted T cells, or PBMCs.

Per the original methods: By means of reference gene primer amplification, nucleated cell counts were estimated. Measured with immunoSEQ multiplex PCR; TCRdb has only the in-frame clones, and not every one. V and J calls and clone size are given by that table; D and trimming were obtained from the DNA. The sample lists 120,000 or so clones, more than 75% occurring once. CDR3 length: 12 residues. Germline-derived CDR1 and CDR2 are MNHEY and SVGAGI. Trimming took 0 bases from V and 8 from J, leaving 5 bases between them. The J gene is TRBJ2-1, the V gene TRBV6-5; D perhaps matches TRBD2 (5 bases). The receptor's source is a human donor in a cohort sampled during active COVID-19. Sequenced: peripheral blood. CDR3 in DNA: TGTGCCAGCAGTTACTCCGGGGATGAGCAGTTCTTC. Translating it yields CASSYSGDEQFF.